The source of this T cell receptor beta chain is a study of CD8+ T cells in alopecia areata. Study in general: Each recipient was a roughly 7-11-week-old female C3H/HeJ mouse given skin from a 6-12-month-old C3H/HeJ donor with spontaneous alopecia.

Broader study findings: Lesional scalp, especially alopecia totalis/universalis, showed higher clonality than normal scalp.

CDR1 is NSHNY and CDR2 is SYGAGN in the germline V gene. CDR3 size: 14 residues. V lost 5 bases and J 5 bases, leaving 11 bases between the germline ends. The sample holds many counts of this clone. Antigen: not known. Genes here carry mouse names. The read finishes 3 residues shy of the CDR3 end, and the germline J gene is used to complete it. Cells from pooled cutaneous lymph nodes were sorted by CD4, CD8alpha, NKG2D, NKG2ACE and other markers. RNA extraction was followed by reverse transcription into cDNA, which acted as the sequencing template. Profiling relied on immunoSEQ multiplex PCR, and the TCRdb table lists in-frame clones only, not all of them. The table lists approximately 300,000 clones, no singletons, with more than 1% in the top ten.

Sequencing was performed on CD4+ T cells sorted from a lymph node. This receptor was taken from a C3H/HeJ mouse with alopecia areata. The strain's MHC type: H2-k. The chain employs TRBV13-1 and TRBJ1-6, with a weak D call TRBD1 (5 bases). TRBJ1-6 is an open reading frame, and its role is uncertain. Here the CDR3 reads CASSVDRNNSPLYF. The DNA read from the CDR3 is TGTGCCAGCAGCGTCGACAGAAATAATTCGCCC.